The T cell receptor (beta chain) described here comes from a study of identical twins. General study results and limits: Analyses of zero insertions could be partly confounded by invariant MAIT and iNKT cells.

TCRdb reanalysed the 5' RACE reads using MiXCR and keeps one entry per CDR3 protein. The data show 500,000 or so distinct CDR3 sequences, less than 25% seen once. V lost 2 bases and J 1 base, leaving 8 bases between the germline ends. CDR3 length: 14 residues. Germline V gives CDR1 LGHNA, CDR2 YNFKEQ. This clonotype was found once. The antigen is unknown. These data are also associated with another study on T cells expressing NK-cell markers.

Sequenced sample: CD4+ T cells sorted from blood. The source of this sequence is a woman between 18 and 30 years old in good health. This chain links TRBV4-2 with TRBJ1-1; possibly TRBD1 for D (5 bases). CDR3 region: CASSQRGANTEAFF. CDR3 nucleotides: TGTGCCAGCAGCCAAAGGGGTGCGAACACTGAAGCTTTCTTT.